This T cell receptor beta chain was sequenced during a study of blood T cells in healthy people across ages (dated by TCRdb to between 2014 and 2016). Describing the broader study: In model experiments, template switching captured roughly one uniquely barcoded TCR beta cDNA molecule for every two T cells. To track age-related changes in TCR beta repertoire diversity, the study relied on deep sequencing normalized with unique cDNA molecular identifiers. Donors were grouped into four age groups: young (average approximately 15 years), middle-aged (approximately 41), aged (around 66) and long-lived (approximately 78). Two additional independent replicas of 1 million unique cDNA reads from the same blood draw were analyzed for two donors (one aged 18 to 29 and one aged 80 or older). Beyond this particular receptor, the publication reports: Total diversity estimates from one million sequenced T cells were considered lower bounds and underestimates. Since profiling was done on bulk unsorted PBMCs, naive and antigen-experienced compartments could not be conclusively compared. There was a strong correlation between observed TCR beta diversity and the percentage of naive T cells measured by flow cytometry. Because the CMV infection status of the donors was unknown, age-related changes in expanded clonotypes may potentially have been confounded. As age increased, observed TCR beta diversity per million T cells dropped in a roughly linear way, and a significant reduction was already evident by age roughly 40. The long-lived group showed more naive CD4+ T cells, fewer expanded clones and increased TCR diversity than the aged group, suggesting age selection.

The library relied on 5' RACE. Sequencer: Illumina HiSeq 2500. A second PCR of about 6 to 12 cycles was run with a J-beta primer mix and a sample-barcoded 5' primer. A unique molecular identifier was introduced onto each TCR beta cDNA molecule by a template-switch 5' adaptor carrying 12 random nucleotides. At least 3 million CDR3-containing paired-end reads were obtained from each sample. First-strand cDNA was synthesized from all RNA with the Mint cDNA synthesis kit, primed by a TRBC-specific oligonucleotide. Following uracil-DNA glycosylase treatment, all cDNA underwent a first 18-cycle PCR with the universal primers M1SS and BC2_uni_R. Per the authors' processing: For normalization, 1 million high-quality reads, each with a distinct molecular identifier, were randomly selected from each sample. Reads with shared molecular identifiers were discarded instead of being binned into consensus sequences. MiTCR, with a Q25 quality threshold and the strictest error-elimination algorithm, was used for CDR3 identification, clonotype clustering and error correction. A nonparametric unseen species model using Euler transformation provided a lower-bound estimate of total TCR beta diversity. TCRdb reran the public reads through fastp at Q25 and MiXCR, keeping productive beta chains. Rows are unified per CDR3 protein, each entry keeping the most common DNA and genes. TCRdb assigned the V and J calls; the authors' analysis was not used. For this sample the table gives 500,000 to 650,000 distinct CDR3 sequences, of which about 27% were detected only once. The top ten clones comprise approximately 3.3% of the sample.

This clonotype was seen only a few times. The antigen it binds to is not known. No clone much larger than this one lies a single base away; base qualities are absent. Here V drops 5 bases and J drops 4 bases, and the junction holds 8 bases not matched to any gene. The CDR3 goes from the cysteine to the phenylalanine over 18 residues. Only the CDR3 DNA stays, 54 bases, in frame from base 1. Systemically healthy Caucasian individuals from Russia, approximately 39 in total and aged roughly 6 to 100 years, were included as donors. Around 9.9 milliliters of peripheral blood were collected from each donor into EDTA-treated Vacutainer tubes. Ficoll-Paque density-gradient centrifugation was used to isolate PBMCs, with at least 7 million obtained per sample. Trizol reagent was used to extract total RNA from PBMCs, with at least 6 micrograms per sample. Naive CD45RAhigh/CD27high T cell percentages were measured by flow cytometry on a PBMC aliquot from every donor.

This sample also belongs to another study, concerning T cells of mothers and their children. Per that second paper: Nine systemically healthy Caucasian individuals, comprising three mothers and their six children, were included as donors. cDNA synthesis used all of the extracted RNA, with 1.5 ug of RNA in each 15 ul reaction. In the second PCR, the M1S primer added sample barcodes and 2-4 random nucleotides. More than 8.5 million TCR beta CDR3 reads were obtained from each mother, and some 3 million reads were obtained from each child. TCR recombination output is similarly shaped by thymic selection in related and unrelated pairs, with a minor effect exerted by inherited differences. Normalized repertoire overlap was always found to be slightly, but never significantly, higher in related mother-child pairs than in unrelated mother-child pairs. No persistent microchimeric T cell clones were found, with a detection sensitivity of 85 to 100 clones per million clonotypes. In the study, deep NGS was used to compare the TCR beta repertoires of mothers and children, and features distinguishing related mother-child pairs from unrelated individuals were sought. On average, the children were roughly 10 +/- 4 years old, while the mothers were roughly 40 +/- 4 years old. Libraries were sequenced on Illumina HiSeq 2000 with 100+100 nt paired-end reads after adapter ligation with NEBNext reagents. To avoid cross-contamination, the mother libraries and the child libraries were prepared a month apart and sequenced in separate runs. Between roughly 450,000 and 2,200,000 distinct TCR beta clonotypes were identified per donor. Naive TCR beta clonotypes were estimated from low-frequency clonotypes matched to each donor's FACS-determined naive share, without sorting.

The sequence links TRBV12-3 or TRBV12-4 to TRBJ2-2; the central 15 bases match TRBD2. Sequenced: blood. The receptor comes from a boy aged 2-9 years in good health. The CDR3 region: CASSPGTSGRYPTGELFF. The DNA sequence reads TGTGCCAGCAGTCCAGGGACTAGCGGGAGGTATCCCACCGGGGAGCTGTTTTTT.